This paragraph covers one T cell receptor (beta chain) sequence. The antigen is not known. The record originates from a study of tumor-infiltrating lymphocytes in localized non-small cell lung cancer. Overall study context: Several tumor histologies, both smoking statuses, and some post-neoadjuvant chemotherapy samples were included.

From germline, CDR1 is SNHLY and CDR2 FYNNEI. The V end lost 7 bases, the J end lost 3 bases, and 19 bases lay between the germline ends. The CDR3 totals 15 residues. The data were produced by immunoSEQ multiplex PCR, yet TCRdb's version contains in-frame clones alone and is incomplete. The table lists some 13,000 clones, around 68% of them singletons. General study points: IM1 and IM2 tumors showed no difference in T-cell fraction. Different pieces of the same tissue went to different assays, confounding technical variation with intratumor heterogeneity. Higher tumor T cell infiltration than in uninvolved lung was supported by TCRbeta sequencing.

This sequence joins TRBV2 and TRBJ2-7; maybe TRBD2 (6 bases). This clonotype originated in a human donor with non-small cell lung cancer. Specimen: uninvolved lung tissue not adjacent to the tumor. The CDR3 DNA follows: TGTGCCAGCACTATAAACGGAGGGTACGTCTACGAGCAGTACGTC. This gives the protein CASTINGGYVYEQYV.